The 22 T cell receptor beta chains below were found in one sample sequenced in a study of cytomegalovirus exposure and HLA in healthy donors. Primers for the PCR totalled 60 Vbeta and 13 Jbeta. Generated by immunoSEQ multiplex PCR, the TCRdb table keeps only in-frame clones and is missing some. The repertoire holds over 95,000 clones, with about 78% as singletons. The sequenced sample was PBMCs. The receptors were sampled from a man aged 40-49 years in good health and CMV-seronegative.

The chain carries TRBV4-2 and TRBJ2-3; D is possibly TRBD1 (6 bases). The CDR3 is made up of 13 amino acids. V was shortened by 6 bases and J by 3 bases, with 10 bases between the two germline ends. CDR1 and CDR2 from the germline V gene are LGHNA and YNFKEQ. DNA for the CDR3: TGTGCCAGCAGAAGTACAGGGACAGATACGCAGTATTTT. Residues: CASRSTGTDTQYF.

This chain connects TRBV5-1 to TRBJ2-3, with 11 positions matching TRBD2. Per the germline V gene, CDR1 is SGHRS and CDR2 is YFSETQ. After removal of 8 bases from V and 6 bases from J, the junction contained 11 bases not matched to a gene. This CDR3 is built from 15 residues. The CDR3 sequence is CASKLAGVSTDTQYF. The DNA of the CDR3 is TGCGCCAGTAAACTAGCGGGGGTATCTACCGATACGCAGTATTTT.

V usage is TRBV2 and J usage is TRBJ2-7, with D maybe TRBD2 (5 bases). The CDR3 sequence is 14 residues long. Per germline, CDR1 SNHLY and CDR2 FYNNEI. The V end lost 7 bases, the J end lost 0 bases, and 13 bases lay between the germline ends. The CDR3 region has the DNA TGTGCCAGCAAGGAGGATCTCAGCTCCTACGAGCAGTACTTC. Residues: CASKEDLSSYEQYF.

This clone came up a few times. The chain combines TRBV6-6 with TRBJ1-4; TRBD1 aligns across 8 bases. The V gene's germline CDR1 is MNHNY and CDR2 SVGAGI (reference sequence). Losses at the gene ends were 5 bases for V and 2 bases for J; bases not matched to a gene: 4. This CDR3 has 15 amino acids. CDR3 in amino acids: CASSKDRATNEKLFF. In nucleotides, the CDR3 is TGTGCCAGCAGTAAGGACAGGGCGACTAATGAAAAACTGTTTTTT.

The chain employs TRBV4-2 and TRBJ2-3; 16 nucleotides match TRBD2. CDR3 size: 17 residues. The germline CDR1 and CDR2 sequences are LGHNA and YNFKEQ. J gave up 4 bases and V 4 bases, and 5 bases lay outside the gene matches. This CDR3 is CASSRGLAGGHADTQYF. In nucleotides, the CDR3 is TGTGCCAGCAGCCGGGGACTAGCGGGAGGGCATGCAGATACGCAGTATTTT.

This clone was recorded a few times. The J gene is TRBJ1-2, the V gene TRBV10-3; 9 nucleotides match TRBD1. The CDR3 loop spans 13 amino acids. CDR1 ENHRY and CDR2 SYGVKD come from the germline V gene. J gave up 8 bases and V 7 bases, and 8 bases lay outside the gene matches. CDR3 loop: CAITTQGAMGYTF. The CDR3 DNA is TGTGCCATCACCACACAGGGGGCAATGGGCTACACCTTC.

The V gene is TRBV10-1, the J gene TRBJ2-5, with TRBD2 matching over 7 bases. CDR3 length: 13 amino acids. The V gene end was trimmed by 8 bases and the J gene end by 1 base; junction bases not matched to a gene: 4. Germline V gene lookup returns CDR1 WNHNN and CDR2 SYGVQD (reference sequence). Here the CDR3 DNA reads TGCGCCAGCGCAGCGGGGATCCAAGAGACCCAGTACTTC. It is translated as CASAAGIQETQYF.

A few counts support this clone. The chain employs TRBV5-6 and TRBJ2-3; TRBD1 agrees at 10 bases. Per germline, CDR1 SGHDT and CDR2 YYEEEE. The trim removed 5 bases at V and 5 bases at J, leaving 11 bases unmatched. There are 16 residues in the CDR3. CDR3 loop: CASRPLPGQGIDTQYF. Here the CDR3 DNA reads TGTGCCAGCAGACCTTTACCGGGACAGGGGATAGATACGCAGTATTTT. Full variable domain (remainder filled in from reference TRBV5-6 and TRBJ2-3): DAGVTQSPTHLIKTRGQQVTLRCSPKSGHDTVSWYQQALGQGPQFIFQYYEEEERQRGNFPDRFSGHQFPNYSSELNVNALLLGDSALYLCASRPLPGQGIDTQYFGPGTRLTVL.

This sequence joins TRBV11-2 and TRBJ1-6; D uncertain. The CDR3 totals 14 residues. V dropped 1 base and J dropped 9 bases, with 10 bases sitting between them. Germline lookup yields CDR1 SGHAT and CDR2 FQNNGV. The CDR3 nucleotides are TGTGCCAGCAGCTTAGTGGGCGGGCGTTCACCCCTCCACTTT. It encodes CASSLVGGRSPLHF. The whole variable domain, filled in from reference TRBV11-2 and TRBJ1-6, reads EAGVAQSPRYKIIEKRQSVAFWCNPISGHATLYWYQQILGQGPKLLIQFQNNGVVDDSQLPKDRFSAERLKGVDSTLKIQPAKLEDSAVYLCASSLVGGRSPLHFGNGTRLTVT.

This clone was counted only a few times. This chain joins TRBV6-1 and TRBJ2-7, with no clear D. CDR3 size: 11 residues. V gave up 7 bases and J gave up 2 bases, with 6 bases separating them. Germline-derived CDR1 and CDR2 are MNHNS and SASEGT. CDR3 nucleotide sequence: TGTGCCAGCAACAGAGCCTACGAGCAGTACTTC. Translation: CASNRAYEQYF.

The J gene is TRBJ2-7, the V gene TRBV10-3; TRBD2 matches at 12 bases. Germline CDR1 ENHRY, CDR2 SYGVKD. The CDR3 spans 18 residues. V shed 6 bases and J 12 bases; nucleotides not matched to a gene: 24. The CDR3 reads CAIRGTGGLIGLAGFLYF. The CDR3, as DNA: TGTGCCATCAGGGGGACAGGAGGCCTTATCGGACTAGCGGGATTTTTGTACTTC.

The rearrangement uses TRBV12-5 and TRBJ2-5; 11 nucleotides align to TRBD1. This CDR3 contains 14 residues. Germline CDR1 and CDR2: LGHNT and FRNRAP. The J segment lost 4 bases and the V segment lost 5 bases, leaving 3 bases of the junction unmatched. The CDR3 region is CASGRGTGGETQYF. The CDR3 bases are TGTGCTAGTGGTAGGGGGACAGGGGGAGAGACCCAGTACTTC.

This chain uses TRBV5-1 with TRBJ2-3; 7 bases agree with TRBD2. The CDR3 has 15 residues. V shed 5 bases, J shed 4 bases, and the junction held 10 bases outside the gene matches. From germline, CDR1 is SGHRS and CDR2 YFSETQ. CDR3 in DNA: TGCGCCAGCAGGGGACTACGGAACTCCGCAGATACGCAGTATTTT. The encoded protein is CASRGLRNSADTQYF.

The rearrangement uses TRBV5-1 and TRBJ2-1, with 7 positions matching TRBD1. V shed 0 bases and J 6 bases; nucleotides not matched to a gene: 9. Germline CDR1 SGHRS, CDR2 YFSETQ. This CDR3 has 16 amino acids. DNA for the CDR3: TGCGCCAGCAGCTTGGGGATTGGACAGGTCTTCAATGAGCAGTTCTTC. Translating gives CASSLGIGQVFNEQFF.

This clone was counted once. V is TRBV30 and J is TRBJ2-4; 9 nucleotides align to TRBD2. The CDR3 is 13 amino acids. Germline assignment: CDR1 GTSNPN and CDR2 SVGIG (reference sequence). J lost 6 bases, V lost 6 bases, and 6 bases had no gene match. CDR3 sequence: CACIAGEGNIQYF. The DNA of the CDR3 is TGTGCCTGTATAGCGGGAGAAGGAAACATTCAGTACTTC.

CDR3 in DNA: TGTGCCAGCAGCACCGGGACAGGATCCTACGAGCAGTACTTC. Translating gives CASSTGTGSYEQYF. This chain links TRBV5-8 with TRBJ2-7, with 8 bases that match TRBD1. The CDR3 has 14 amino acids. Germline CDR1 reads SGHTS; CDR2 reads YDEGEE. The junction had 4 bases not matched to a gene; V was cut back by 4 bases and J by 1 base.

The chain recombines TRBV5-1 with TRBJ2-1, with 7 nucleotides matching TRBD1. The length of the CDR3 is 14 residues. The V and J ends lost 3 bases and 5 bases, in that order; junction bases with no gene match: 5. The germline V gene has CDR1 SGHRS and CDR2 YFSETQ. CDR3 region: CASSSGDSNNEQFF. In nucleotides, the CDR3 is TGCGCCAGCAGCTCAGGGGACAGCAACAATGAGCAGTTCTTC.

The CDR3 region has the DNA TGTGCCAGCAGCCCTAGGTCTAGCTCGGGGGAGCAGTACTTC. Protein: CASSPRSSSGEQYF. The chain couples TRBV5-5 to TRBJ2-7; TRBD2 is a possible D gene (5 bases). Trimming removed 4 bases from V and 7 bases from J, with 18 bases in between. Germline CDR1 SGHKS, CDR2 YYEKEE (reference sequence). CDR3 length: 14 residues.

This clone occurred a few times. This chain joins TRBV2 and TRBJ2-2; D is undetermined. The CDR3 spans 14 residues. Germline V lookup: CDR1 SNHLY, CDR2 FYNNEI. The V gene lost 7 bases and the J gene lost 1 base, with 10 bases spanning the gap. CDR3 region: CASKRLLNTGELFF. The CDR3 DNA reads as TGTGCCAGCAAACGACTTCTGAACACCGGGGAGCTGTTTTTT.

The CDR3 region is CASSLDGTALNYGYTF. The CDR3 nucleotides read TGTGCCAGCAGCTTAGACGGGACAGCTCTTAACTATGGCTACACCTTC. This chain connects TRBV4-2 to TRBJ1-2, with 7 bases that match TRBD1. CDR1 and CDR2 (germline): LGHNA, YNFKEQ. With V trimmed by 5 bases and J by 1 base, 10 bases remained unmatched. The CDR3 totals 16 residues.

On this clone: Different DNA sequences within this sample yield the same CDR3. The V gene is TRBV5-6, the J gene TRBJ1-1; no reliable D call. V was clipped by 5 bases and J by 4 bases, with 15 bases between them. Per the germline V gene, CDR1 is SGHDT and CDR2 is YYEEEE. The CDR3 has 14 amino acids. CDR3 in DNA: TGTGCCAGCAGTCAGGCCGGGAGGAGCACTGAAGCTTTCTTT. Translating gives CASSQAGRSTEAFF.

This chain connects TRBV6-5 to TRBJ2-7, with TRBD1 identical over 7 bases. V gave up 2 bases and J gave up 2 bases; unmatched junction bases: 6. Per the germline V gene, CDR1 is MNHEY and CDR2 is SVGAGI. The CDR3 spans 15 residues. The CDR3 region has the DNA TGTGCCAGCAGTTACGATCTGACAGGGACCTACGAGCAGTACTTC. Amino acids: CASSYDLTGTYEQYF.